Following are 13 T cell receptor beta chains from one sample sequenced in a study of cytomegalovirus exposure and HLA in healthy donors (dated by TCRdb to about 2017). Preparation of the library involved the immunoSEQ multiplex PCR assay. For the multiplex PCR, a mixture combining 60 forward primers for TCR Vbeta segments and 13 reverse primers for TCR Jbeta segments was used. Here the immuneACCESS table is served through TCRdb, limited to in-frame sequences with V and J called. Missing clones are a known gap in these copies; in checked studies unresolved V genes cover under half, and the rest lacks a known reason. Recorded for this sample are 150,000 to 160,000 clones; about three quarters of them occurred a single time. 3% to 4% of the sample lies in the top ten. Sample: PBMCs. These receptors all stem from a middle-aged woman in good health and CMV-seronegative.

The chain recombines TRBV28 with TRBJ1-5; maybe TRBD1 (6 bases). Germline V gene sequence: CDR1 MDHEN, CDR2 SYDVKM. Trimming shortened V by 6 bases and J by 2 bases, and 11 bases separated the two germline ends. The CDR3 is made up of 14 amino acids. CDR3 sequence reads: CASRVGGGNQPQHF. For the CDR3, the DNA is TGTGCCAGCAGGGTAGGGGGAGGCAATCAGCCCCAGCATTTT.

This chain links TRBV7-9 with TRBJ2-7, with 9 bases lining up with TRBD1. CDR1 is SEHNR and CDR2 is FQNEAQ in the germline V gene (reference sequence). Germline trimming cut 2 bases from V and 3 bases from J; bases unmatched to any gene: 2. The length of the CDR3 is 14 residues. The CDR3 reads CASSLTGGGYEQYF. The CDR3 nucleotides read TGTGCCAGCAGCTTAACAGGGGGCGGCTACGAGCAGTACTTC.

V usage is TRBV7-9 and J usage is TRBJ2-7, with a possible D match to TRBD1 (7 bases). The length of the CDR3 is 15 residues. From germline, CDR1 is SEHNR and CDR2 FQNEAQ (reference sequence). V lost 4 bases, J lost 3 bases, and 16 bases lay in between. The CDR3 is CASSSPGGINYEQYF. CDR3 bases: TGTGCCAGCAGCTCACCAGGGGGGATCAACTACGAGCAGTACTTC.

This rearrangement joins TRBV27 to TRBJ2-5, with a possible D match to TRBD2 (6 bases). The V and J ends lost 7 bases and 2 bases respectively, with 14 bases between them. Germline V lookup: CDR1 MNHEY, CDR2 SMNVEV (reference sequence). CDR3 length: 14 residues. The CDR3, as DNA: TGTGCCAGCAAATCTCTAGCGTCACAAGAGACCCAGTACTTC. Its protein product is CASKSLASQETQYF.

The chain is built from TRBV28 and TRBJ1-1, with D possibly being TRBD1 (6 bases). From germline, CDR1 is MDHEN and CDR2 SYDVKM. CDR3 length: 14 residues. Trimming cost V 5 bases and J 4 bases, with 14 bases left between them. In nucleotides, the CDR3 is TGTGCCAGCAGTCCCCCCGGGGGGCGCACTGAAGCTTTCTTT. Amino acid sequence: CASSPPGGRTEAFF. The full variable domain, rest sourced from reference TRBV28 and TRBJ1-1, is DVKVTQSSRYLVKRTGEKVFLECVQDMDHENMFWYRQDPGLGLRLIYFSYDVKMKEKGDIPEGYSVSREKKERFSLILESASTNQTSMYLCASSPPGGRTEAFFGQGTRLTVV.

This chain uses TRBV27 with TRBJ1-2; TRBD1 matches 8 bases. J gave up 4 bases and V 2 bases, and 9 bases lay outside the gene matches. The CDR3 spans 16 residues. The V gene's germline CDR1 is MNHEY and CDR2 SMNVEV (reference sequence). CDR3 region: CASSLGLGQAPYGYTF. CDR3 nucleotides: TGTGCCAGCAGTTTAGGTTTGGGACAGGCTCCCTATGGCTACACCTTC.

The chain carries TRBV4-2 and TRBJ1-2, with 11 bases that match TRBD1. This CDR3 spans 15 amino acids. From germline, CDR1 is LGHNA and CDR2 YNFKEQ. The junction had 7 bases not matched to a gene; V was cut back by 2 bases and J by 8 bases. CDR3 protein: CASSQLAGTGGGYTF. For the CDR3, the DNA is TGTGCCAGCAGCCAATTAGCCGGGACAGGGGGAGGCTACACCTTC.

The rearrangement uses TRBV7-8 and TRBJ2-3, with D possibly being TRBD1 (5 bases). This CDR3 contains 18 residues. Germline-derived CDR1 and CDR2 are SGHVS and FQNEAQ. Trimming took 3 bases from V and 1 from J, leaving 20 bases between them. The CDR3 coding sequence is TGTGCCAGCAGCTTTACCTCCTGGAATGGCAGGGGCACAGATACGCAGTATTTT. Its protein product is CASSFTSWNGRGTDTQYF. Looking up the rest from reference TRBV7-8 and TRBJ2-3 gives the full variable domain: GAGVSQSPRYKVAKRGQDVALRCDPISGHVSLFWYQQALGQGPEFLTYFQNEAQLDKSGLPSDRFFAERPEGSVSTLKIQRTQQEDSAVYLCASSFTSWNGRGTDTQYFGPGTRLTVL.

The chain carries TRBV2 and TRBJ2-3; tentatively, D is TRBD2 (5 bases). V was shortened by 10 bases and J by 6 bases, with 17 bases between the two germline ends. This CDR3 region has 13 residues. From germline, CDR1 is SNHLY and CDR2 FYNNEI. In DNA form, the CDR3 reads TGTGCCATTACGACCCCGTCGGGGGATACGCAGTATTTT. Translation gives CAITTPSGDTQYF.

A few counts support this clone. The chain links TRBV19 to TRBJ2-7; D may be TRBD1 (5 bases). Trimming cost V 3 bases and J 3 bases, with 15 bases left between them. CDR3 length: 15 amino acids. From germline, CDR1 is LNHDA and CDR2 SQIVND (reference sequence). The DNA for the CDR3 is TGTGCCAGTAGTATGGTAGGACACGTCTTCTACGAGCAGTACTTC. The encoded protein is CASSMVGHVFYEQYF.

This chain connects TRBV2 to TRBJ2-7; D might be TRBD2 (5 bases). V lost 2 bases, J lost 3 bases, and 23 bases lay in between. The germline CDR1 and CDR2 sequences are SNHLY and FYNNEI. The length of the CDR3 is 18 residues. The CDR3 sequence is CASSERAVAIRGNYEQYF. For the CDR3, the DNA is TGTGCCAGCAGTGAAAGGGCAGTGGCGATTAGAGGGAACTACGAGCAGTACTTC.

This clone came up a few times. V usage is TRBV5-1 and J usage is TRBJ2-3; TRBD2 agrees at 7 bases. V was clipped by 5 bases and J by 7 bases; unmatched bases: 7. The CDR3 runs 13 residues. CDR1 is SGHRS and CDR2 is YFSETQ in the germline V gene. The CDR3 DNA sequence: TGCGCCAGCAGTGGAGGGGAGGGGAATACGCAGTATTTT. Translating it yields CASSGGEGNTQYF.

This clone was observed once. Other DNA sequences in this sample translate to the same CDR3. The J gene is TRBJ1-1, the V gene TRBV20-1; D is unclear. The CDR3 consists of 11 residues. Germline V gives CDR1 DFQATT, CDR2 SNEGSKA (reference sequence). Trimming stripped 5 bases from V and 2 bases from J, with 6 bases between. CDR3 nucleotides: TGCAGTGCTCCCCTCAACACTGAAGCTTTCTTT. It codes for CSAPLNTEAFF.